These 10 T cell receptor beta chains were all obtained from the same sample, sequenced in a study of cytomegalovirus exposure and HLA in healthy donors (dated by TCRdb to between 2016 and 2019). The library was produced with the immunoSEQ multiplex PCR assay. A mixture of 60 forward primers for TCR Vbeta segments and 13 reverse primers for TCR Jbeta segments was used in the multiplex PCR. TCRdb mirrors the immuneACCESS table, restricted to in-frame sequences. Some clones are absent from its copies; in checked studies, under half trace to an unresolved V gene, and the reason for the others is unknown. This sample has a few hundred thousand clones in its table, and approximately 78% of those were observed once. 2.9% of the sample lies in the top ten. The sequenced sample was PBMCs. These receptors all come from a man aged 25 to 40 in good health and CMV-seronegative.

This chain links TRBV28 with TRBJ2-2, with D perhaps matching TRBD1 (6 bases). The CDR3 has 16 residues. The germline V gene encodes CDR1 MDHEN and CDR2 SYDVKM. V lost 6 bases and J 0 bases, leaving 14 bases between the germline ends. This chain's CDR3 is CASRYGQFANTGELFF. The DNA of the CDR3 is TGTGCCAGCAGATATGGACAGTTCGCGAACACCGGGGAGCTGTTTTTT. Supplemented by reference TRBV28 and TRBJ2-2, the full variable domain reads DVKVTQSSRYLVKRTGEKVFLECVQDMDHENMFWYRQDPGLGLRLIYFSYDVKMKEKGDIPEGYSVSREKKERFSLILESASTNQTSMYLCASRYGQFANTGELFFGEGSRLTVL.

The V gene is TRBV28, the J gene TRBJ2-5; 10 bases line up with TRBD1. Germline-derived CDR1 and CDR2 are MDHEN and SYDVKM. CDR3 length: 18 residues. V dropped 6 bases and J dropped 0; count of bases not matched to a gene: 13. The CDR3 is CASRTPGQGILYQETQYF. The CDR3 region has the DNA TGTGCCAGCAGAACCCCGGGACAGGGGATTTTGTACCAAGAGACCCAGTACTTC.

In DNA, the CDR3 is TGTGCCAGCATGACAGGGGTGGGGAACACTGAAGCTTTCTTT. Residues: CASMTGVGNTEAFF. The chain combines TRBV19 with TRBJ1-1; 8 nucleotides match TRBD1. Looked up from germline, CDR1 is LNHDA and CDR2 is SQIVND (reference sequence). The J segment lost 1 base and the V segment lost 9 bases, leaving 7 bases of the junction unmatched. The CDR3 runs to 14 residues.

This clone was picked up a small number of times. The chain couples TRBV11-2 to TRBJ1-1, with TRBD1 identical over 8 bases. The CDR3 sequence is 15 residues long. CDR1 is SGHAT, CDR2 FQNNGV, per germline. J gave up 5 bases and V 3 bases, and 8 bases lay outside the gene matches. The CDR3 nucleotides read TGTGCCAGCAGCTTCTCCGGGACAGGCGGGACTGAAGCTTTCTTT. This codes for CASSFSGTGGTEAFF. The entire variable domain, with the rest obtained from reference TRBV11-2 and TRBJ1-1, is as follows: EAGVAQSPRYKIIEKRQSVAFWCNPISGHATLYWYQQILGQGPKLLIQFQNNGVVDDSQLPKDRFSAERLKGVDSTLKIQPAKLEDSAVYLCASSFSGTGGTEAFFGQGTRLTVV.

This clone turned up a few times. The V and J genes are TRBV11-3 and TRBJ1-1; D may be TRBD1 (5 bases). V lost 5 bases to trimming and J lost 6 bases, with 13 bases between them. The germline gives CDR1 SGHNT, CDR2 YENEEA. The CDR3 covers 13 residues. The CDR3: CASSLTGSAEAFF. The CDR3 DNA follows: TGTGCCAGCAGCCTAACAGGATCGGCTGAAGCTTTCTTT.

The CDR3 nucleotides read TGTGCCAGCAGTTTATATACTGAGTTTCCAGATACGCAGTATTTT. Translated: CASSLYTEFPDTQYF. V gene TRBV27 combines with J gene TRBJ2-3; D gene unclear. Looked up from germline, CDR1 is MNHEY and CDR2 is SMNVEV (reference sequence). This CDR3 comprises 15 residues. V lost 1 base and J lost 4, with 12 bases in between.

The chain has TRBV6-5 and TRBJ2-1, with 9 positions matching TRBD1. The V gene end was trimmed by 5 bases and the J gene end by 3 bases; junction bases not matched to a gene: 5. In germline, CDR1 is MNHEY, CDR2 SVGAGI. The CDR3 totals 15 residues. CDR3 in amino acids: CASSPPGQGYNEQFF. The CDR3 DNA reads TGTGCCAGCAGTCCTCCGGGACAGGGCTACAATGAGCAGTTCTTC.

The sample holds one count of this clone. V and J are TRBV4-1 and TRBJ2-1, with a tentative D call TRBD2 (5 bases). Germline CDR1 and CDR2: MGHRA and YSYEKL. This CDR3 comprises 15 residues. V was trimmed by 0 bases and J by 5 bases, leaving 11 bases between them. CDR3: CASSQETGTHNEQFF. The CDR3 DNA follows: TGCGCCAGCAGCCAAGAGACGGGAACACACAATGAGCAGTTCTTC.

A note on this clone: In the same sample, other DNA sequences code for this CDR3. The genes are TRBV2 and TRBJ2-7; D is possibly TRBD2 (6 bases). Trimming left V 6 bases short and J 0 bases short, with 6 bases between. CDR1 and CDR2 from the germline V gene are SNHLY and FYNNEI. The CDR3 loop spans 12 amino acids. DNA for the CDR3: TGTGCCAGCAGGGGGGGCTCCTACGAGCAGTACTTC. It yields the protein CASRGGSYEQYF.

There are a few counts of this clone. The chain carries TRBV6-5 and TRBJ1-2; 8 bases line up with TRBD1. CDR3 size: 13 residues. V dropped 8 bases and J dropped 4; count of bases not matched to a gene: 6. Germline-derived CDR1 and CDR2 are MNHEY and SVGAGI. The CDR3 nucleotides are TGTGCCAGCTTGGGGGACAGGAGCTATGGCTACACCTTC. Its translation: CASLGDRSYGYTF.